This T cell receptor (beta chain) was sequenced in a study of T-cell memory formation after mild COVID-19. The sample holds many counts of this clonotype. Its antigen is unidentified. This CDR3 has 16 residues. Germline CDR1 is LGHNA and CDR2 is YSLEER. Trimming took 0 bases from V and 3 from J, leaving 11 bases between them. TCRdb fed the 5' RACE reads into MiXCR, producing one record per CDR3 protein. The sample carries more than 110,000 distinct CDR3 sequences, around 15% recorded once. General study findings and limits: Some clones that responded were present in memory (sampled pre-infection), which suggests cross-reactive memory joined.

V gene TRBV4-3 combines with J gene TRBJ2-2; D remains unclear. The origin of this receptor is an adult woman who had mild COVID-19 (a few samples of this study predate the infection). Cell type and time point are not known. Specimen: PBMCs or a T cell subset sorted from them (not recorded which). This CDR3 reads CASSQDFVTYTGELFF. DNA for the CDR3: TGCGCCAGCAGCCAAGATTTCGTGACGTACACCGGGGAGCTGTTTTTT.